The clone carrying this TCR beta chain occurred once. Its matching antigen is unknown. This record belongs to a study of T cell responses to AZD1222 COVID-19 vaccine. Study in general: Researchers grouped second doses given at about 4 or about 12 weeks into one pool. Study-level results: Regions 160-218 and 743-854 held dominance among vaccine-associated CD4 TCRs, which spanned spike. Clonal diversity was possibly underestimated, and the donors were mostly white British, with more females. Seropositivity was recorded at baseline in only a handful of AZD1222 recipients.

Repertoires were generated with immunoSEQ multiplex PCR, while TCRdb's copy carries only in-frame clones and drops some. Of fewer than 150,000 clones in the sample, 85% to 90% were seen once. The CDR3 is 16 amino acids. The germline V and J ends were trimmed by 1 base and 4 bases, with 16 bases remaining between them. CDR1 is SGHDN and CDR2 is FVKESK in the germline V gene. The sequenced sample was peripheral blood, obtained on day 0 of AZD1222 vaccination. The chain couples TRBV14 to TRBJ1-2; no clear D. This receptor was taken from an adult in good health. The CDR3 region is CASSQGSAPSLYGYTF. In DNA, the CDR3 is TGTGCCAGCAGCCAAGGGTCTGCTCCGAGTCTCTATGGCTACACCTTC.